Reported below is one T cell receptor (beta chain). What antigen it recognizes has not been identified. Base-call qualities are not available, and no considerably larger clone is one nucleotide away. This entry belongs to a study of blood T cell repertoires in COVID-19 (dated by TCRdb to 2019 to 2021). In terms of the full investigation: Samples from collaborators originated in the United States, Italy and Spain and spanned both the acute and convalescent phases of COVID-19. The material from the prospective study consisted of cDNA or gDNA derived from T cells, B-cell-depleted T cells, or PBMCs. The dataset comprised deeply sampled blood TCRbeta repertoires from subjects exposed to, actively infected with, or recovered from COVID-19. The repertoires were released in a freely available public database meant as a resource for research on the immune response to SARS-CoV-2. The samples were drawn from two sources: the first 160 participants of the ongoing ImmuneRACE study, and fewer than 1,500 subjects contributed by 6 global collaborators. Nearly every sample came with metadata listing a de-identified subject ID, COVID-19 status, age in years and sex. Where available, HLA class I and class II types were taken from metadata supplied by the sample provider and were not determined by assay-based typing.

Cut back by 3 bases and 5 bases, the V and J ends lie 13 bases apart. The CDR3 goes from the cysteine to the phenylalanine over 14 residues. The sequence is cut down to CDR3 DNA, 42 bases in frame from base 1. The germline V gene gives CDR1 as SGHVS and CDR2 as FQNEAQ. Overall study results and their limits: The amount of clinical and demographic metadata varied by source and participant and was provided uncurated.

Enrolling through a virtual design, the prospective study's participants ranged in age from roughly 18 to 95 years and lived across 20 to 25 United States geographic areas. In the prospective study, participants were assigned to cohorts based on the clinical history participants reported in a screening survey and a study questionnaire. For ImmuneRACE Cohort 3, a participant was defined as recovered based on two consecutive negative NP/OP PCR tests, clearance by a healthcare professional, or resolution of symptoms. In the prospective study, whole blood, serum and a nasopharyngeal or oropharyngeal swab were collected from each participant by mobile phlebotomists. Participants in the prospective study had the option to provide additional blood draws and questionnaires over a roughly two-month period. Before DNA extraction, blood samples from the prospective study were shipped at room temperature or frozen.

The immunoSEQ Assay, a bias-controlled multiplex PCR, was used to amplify TCRbeta CDR3 regions from genomic DNA. The study's own analysis went as follows. The number of nucleated cells in each sample was estimated from the amplification of reference gene primers within the assay. Sequence reads were collapsed and filtered to measure the absolute abundance of every unique TCRbeta CDR3 rearrangement. For each sample, productive Simpson clonality was calculated by taking the square root of Simpson's diversity index across productive rearrangements. This immuneACCESS table, as held by TCRdb, lists in-frame sequences with V and J called but not all clones. Of the missing ones, under half trace to an unresolved V gene in checked studies; the others have no known cause. V and J calls and clone size are copied from that table; D and trimming were computed from the DNA. Within this sample are hundreds of thousands of clones, with 75% to 90% of them counted one time only. The leading ten clones occupy approximately 1% of the sample.

The receptor was derived from a man aged 18 to 30 who had recovered from COVID-19. Rearrangement joined TRBV7-8 to TRBJ1-1, with a weak D call of TRBD1 (5 bases match). The sample was PBMCs or T cells enriched from blood (not recorded which). The nucleotide sequence is given as TGTGCCAGCAGCTTTAGTATCAGGGCTACTGAAGCTTTCTTT. Its translation reads: CASSFSIRATEAFF. When the CDR3 is completed using the reference TRBV7-8 and TRBJ1-1 genes on either side, the full variable domain is GAGVSQSPRYKVAKRGQDVALRCDPISGHVSLFWYQQALGQGPEFLTYFQNEAQLDKSGLPSDRFFAERPEGSVSTLKIQRTQQEDSAVYLCASSFSIRATEAFFGQGTRLTVV.